The 17 T cell receptor beta chains in this list originate from one sample, sequenced in a study of beta chain features in type 1 diabetes. Every isolated RNA sample was fully reverse transcribed, so sequencing captured expressed TCRB transcripts. Sequencing was performed with immunoSEQ multiplex PCR; in TCRdb, only in-frame clones are kept and a portion is missing. The sample contains about 930,000 clones, roughly 15% of which appear only once. The material sequenced was naive CD4+ T cells from blood. The receptor set was obtained from a woman under 30 in good health.

J is TRBJ2-2 and V is TRBV4-3, with D uncertain. Germline lookup yields CDR1 LGHNA and CDR2 YSLEER. V lost 3 bases and J lost 0, with 14 bases in between. This CDR3 is 17 amino acids long. The CDR3 DNA reads TGCGCCAGCAGCCAGGAAAGAGCTACTGCGAACACCGGGGAGCTGTTTTTT. The encoded protein is CASSQERATANTGELFF.

The chain has TRBV10-3 and TRBJ2-2; D might be TRBD2 (5 bases). Germline values: CDR1 ENHRY, CDR2 SYGVKD. Deletions cut 2 bases from V and 6 bases from J, with 13 bases between. The CDR3 is 15 residues long. CDR3 in DNA: TGTGCCATCAGTGAGGAACCGAGCGGTGCCGGGGAGCTGTTTTTT. Protein product: CAISEEPSGAGELFF.

The rearrangement joins TRBV7-6 to TRBJ1-2; D perhaps matches TRBD1 (5 bases). Germline CDR1 and CDR2: SGHVS and FNYEAQ. With 1 base removed from V and 2 bases from J, the gap between germline ends came to 8 bases. This CDR3 region has 14 residues. The CDR3: CASSLGPGNYGYTF. As DNA, the CDR3 is TGTGCCAGCAGCTTAGGCCCAGGGAACTATGGCTACACCTTC.

This clone has more than one count but fewer than ten. This chain uses TRBV28 with TRBJ1-4; 8 nucleotides match TRBD1. With 3 bases clipped from V and 7 bases from J, the junction kept 7 bases outside the gene matches. This CDR3 contains 15 residues. The germline gives CDR1 MDHEN, CDR2 SYDVKM. CDR3 in DNA: TGTGCCAGCAGTTTGGAGACAGGGGAGTCTGAAAAACTGTTTTTT. Protein: CASSLETGESEKLFF.

This clone was seen more than once but under ten times. The rearrangement uses TRBV15 and TRBJ2-3; TRBD2 matches at 8 bases. The V and J ends lost 1 base and 2 bases, in that order; junction bases with no gene match: 2. The CDR3 runs to 15 residues. Germline CDR1 is LNHNV and CDR2 is YYDKDF (reference sequence). CDR3 DNA: TGTGCCACCAGCAGAGCGGGACTAGACACAGATACGCAGTATTTT. As protein: CATSRAGLDTDTQYF.

This chain links TRBV9 with TRBJ2-1; 12 bases are a match to TRBD1. Unmatched junction bases numbered 8, after V lost 2 bases and J lost 14 bases. CDR1 and CDR2 (germline): SGDLS, YYNGEE. This CDR3 has 14 amino acids. The CDR3: CASSVWDRGLPEFF. The CDR3 DNA reads TGTGCCAGCAGCGTCTGGGACAGGGGGCTTCCAGAGTTCTTC.

In its sample, this clone was seen a few times. The V gene is TRBV11-2, the J gene TRBJ2-2, with unresolved D. Per the germline V gene, CDR1 is SGHAT and CDR2 is FQNNGV. The CDR3 is 14 amino acids. V lost 2 bases and J 2 bases, leaving 6 bases between the germline ends. The CDR3 sequence: CASSLTVNTGELFF. For the CDR3, the DNA is TGTGCCAGCAGCTTAACGGTTAACACCGGGGAGCTGTTTTTT.

The J gene is TRBJ1-1, the V gene TRBV6-1, with D hard to call. V was shortened by 6 bases and J by 8 bases, with 10 bases between the two germline ends. Per the germline V gene, CDR1 is MNHNS and CDR2 is SASEGT. This CDR3 comprises 11 residues. The CDR3 loop reads CASSVVGEAFF. The CDR3 region has the DNA TGTGCCAGCAGCGTCGTGGGGGAAGCTTTCTTT.

This chain uses TRBV7-2 with TRBJ2-2, with TRBD2 as a possible D gene (6 bases). This CDR3 is 14 amino acids long. Trimming took 2 bases from V and 4 from J, leaving 8 bases between them. Germline values: CDR1 SGHTA, CDR2 FQGNSA. The CDR3 DNA reads TGTGCCAGCAGCTTACAGCGGGTCACCGGGGAGCTGTTTTTT. This encodes CASSLQRVTGELFF.

This clone was detected a few times. CDR3 region: CASSKGWGPEETQYF. For the CDR3, the DNA is TGTGCCAGCAGCAAGGGTTGGGGGCCGGAGGAGACCCAGTACTTC. The chain uses TRBV7-9 and TRBJ2-5; a possible D gene is TRBD1 (6 bases). The CDR3 spans 15 residues. Trimming stripped 5 bases from V and 5 bases from J, with 18 bases between. CDR1 and CDR2 (germline): SEHNR, FQNEAQ (reference sequence).

This clone was recorded many times. CDR3 coding DNA: TGTGCCAGCAGTTCTGTGGGAGCCTTAGCCAAAAACATTCAGTACTTC. It yields the protein CASSSVGALAKNIQYF. The chain uses TRBV6-6 and TRBJ2-4; tentative D call: TRBD2 (5 bases). Trimming cost V 4 bases and J 0 bases, with 13 bases left between them. Germline CDR1 reads MNHNY; CDR2 reads SVGAGI (reference sequence). The length of the CDR3 is 16 residues.

This clone came up a few times. This sequence joins TRBV5-8 and TRBJ1-1; D possibly corresponds to TRBD1 (5 bases). Germline V gives CDR1 SGHTS, CDR2 YDEGEE. V lost 3 bases, J lost 4 bases, and 13 bases lay in between. The CDR3 spans 14 residues. CDR3 nucleotide sequence: TGTGCCAGCAGCTCCGAGACAGTCGGCACTGAAGCTTTCTTT. Protein: CASSSETVGTEAFF. Full variable domain (remainder filled in from reference TRBV5-8 and TRBJ1-1): EAGVTQSPTHLIKTRGQQATLRCSPISGHTSVYWYQQALGLGLQFLLWYDEGEERNRGNFPPRFSGRQFPNYSSELNVNALELEDSALYLCASSSETVGTEAFFGQGTRLTVV.

This chain connects TRBV25-1 to TRBJ1-2; D uncertain. V was clipped by 8 bases and J by 4 bases, with 14 bases between them. The germline CDR1 and CDR2 sequences are MGHDK and SYGVNS. The CDR3 is 13 amino acids. The CDR3 here is CASQDSATYGYTF. In DNA, the CDR3 is TGTGCCAGCCAGGATTCCGCGACCTATGGCTACACCTTC.

This clone has only a few counts. The chain uses TRBV4-3 and TRBJ2-5; D is undetermined. Trimming took off 0 bases at V and 3 bases at J, with 8 bases between the two ends. This CDR3 spans 14 amino acids. Germline-derived CDR1 and CDR2 are LGHNA and YSLEER. The CDR3 region is CASSQDPPKETQYF. The CDR3 region has the DNA TGCGCCAGCAGCCAAGATCCCCCTAAAGAGACCCAGTACTTC.

The J gene is TRBJ1-3, the V gene TRBV9; D perhaps matches TRBD1 (5 bases). CDR1 is SGDLS, CDR2 YYNGEE, per germline. CDR3 size: 17 residues. Trimming pared 2 bases from V and 1 base from J, leaving 16 bases between. The CDR3 sequence: CASSVAGSGGSGNTIYF. DNA for the CDR3: TGTGCCAGCAGCGTGGCAGGGTCGGGGGGTTCTGGAAACACCATATATTTT. Filled out from reference TRBV9 and TRBJ1-3, the complete variable domain reads DSGVTQTPKHLITATGQRVTLRCSPRSGDLSVYWYQQSLDQGLQFLIQYYNGEERAKGNILERFSAQQFPDLHSELNLSSLELGDSALYFCASSVAGSGGSGNTIYFGEGSWLTVV.

This clone appeared a few times. The V call is TRBV28, the J call TRBJ2-1; D unresolved. The CDR3 loop spans 11 amino acids. With 6 bases removed from V and 15 bases from J, the gap between germline ends came to 15 bases. CDR1 and CDR2 from the germline V gene are MDHEN and SYDVKM. As DNA, the CDR3 is TGTGCCAGCAGCCATTCGTGGTCGTGGTTCTTC. This gives the protein CASSHSWSWFF.

This rearrangement joins TRBV7-2 to TRBJ2-3, with D perhaps matching TRBD2 (6 bases). V was shortened by 3 bases and J by 4 bases, with 11 bases between the two germline ends. This CDR3 has 14 amino acids. Germline V CDR1 and CDR2: SGHTA, FQGNSA. The CDR3 DNA reads TGTGCCAGCAGCTTCCGCGCGGGACCAGATACGCAGTATTTT. It codes for CASSFRAGPDTQYF.